This T cell receptor (beta chain) was profiled in a study of blood T cell repertoires in COVID-19. Study overall: Samples of COVID-19 (acute and convalescent) were obtained from the United States, Italy and Spain. Sources were T cells, B-cell-depleted T cells, or PBMCs; the material itself was cDNA or gDNA.

In the authors' methods: Amplifying reference gene primers gave estimates of nucleated cell counts. Assay: immunoSEQ multiplex PCR; the TCRdb copy retains only in-frame clones and omits some. V, J and clone size are taken as reported in that table, and D and trimming were inferred from the DNA itself. The data hold tens of thousands of clones, with around nine tenths observed a single time. V was shortened by 5 bases and J by 0 bases, with 10 bases between the two germline ends. The CDR3 has 15 residues. In germline, CDR1 is SEHNR, CDR2 FQNEAQ (reference sequence). The sequenced sample was peripheral blood. The V and J genes are TRBV7-9 and TRBJ1-4, with D perhaps matching TRBD1 (6 bases). This sequence originates from a man aged 45-65 years with active COVID-19. The CDR3 nucleotides are TGTGCCAGCAGCGCAGGGGTTGCAACTAATGAAAAACTGTTTTTT. It encodes CASSAGVATNEKLFF. The full variable domain, completed using reference TRBV7-9 and TRBJ1-4, is DTGVSQNPRHKITKRGQNVTFRCDPISEHNRLYWYRQTLGQGPEFLTYFQNEAQLEKSRLLSDRFSAERPKGSFSTLEIQRTEQGDSAMYLCASSAGVATNEKLFFGSGTQLSVL.